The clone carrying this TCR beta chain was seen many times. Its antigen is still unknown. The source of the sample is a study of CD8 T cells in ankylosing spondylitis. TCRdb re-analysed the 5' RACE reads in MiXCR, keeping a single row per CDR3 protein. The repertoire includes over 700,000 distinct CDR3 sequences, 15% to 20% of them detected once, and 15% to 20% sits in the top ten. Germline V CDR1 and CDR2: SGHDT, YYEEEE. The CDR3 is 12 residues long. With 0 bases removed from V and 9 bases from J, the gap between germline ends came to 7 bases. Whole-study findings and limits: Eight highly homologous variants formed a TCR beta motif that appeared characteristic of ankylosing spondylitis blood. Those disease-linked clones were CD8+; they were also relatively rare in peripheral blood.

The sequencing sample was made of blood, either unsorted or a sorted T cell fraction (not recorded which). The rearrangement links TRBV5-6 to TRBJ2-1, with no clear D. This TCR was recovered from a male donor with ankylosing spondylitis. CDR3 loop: CASSLEAFEQFF. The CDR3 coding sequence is TGTGCCAGCAGCTTGGAGGCTTTTGAGCAGTTCTTC.